The 14 T cell receptor beta chains below were found in one sample sequenced in a study of T-cell reconstitution after alpha-beta-depleted transplantation in children. The TCRbeta library was prepared with unique molecular identifiers. TCRdb re-derived calls from the PCR reads in MiXCR, one entry per CDR3 protein. The table lists about a million distinct CDR3 sequences, roughly 29% of them singletons, with roughly 31% in the top ten. The specimen comprised PBMCs, mostly from graft donor cells, sampled 360 days after TCRalphabeta/CD19-depleted stem cell transplant. Receptors originate from a boy under three years old who had a stem cell transplant for SCID, so the T cells may come from the graft donor.

The chain is built from TRBV4-3 and TRBJ1-4; 9 bases match TRBD1. Germline V gene sequence: CDR1 LGHNA, CDR2 YSLEER. The CDR3 runs 16 residues. The junction had 13 bases not matched to a gene; V was cut back by 2 bases and J by 12 bases. CDR3 region: CASSQIRGTGIEELFF. The CDR3 region has the DNA TGCGCCAGCAGCCAAATTCGGGGGACAGGGATTGAGGAACTGTTTTTT.

The rearrangement uses TRBV20-1 and TRBJ2-1, with a tentative D call TRBD2 (5 bases). Germline lookup yields CDR1 DFQATT and CDR2 SNEGSKA (reference sequence). V lost 4 bases to trimming and J lost 6 bases, with 16 bases between them. The CDR3 has 14 amino acids. Here the CDR3 DNA reads TGCAGTGCTATTAGCGTGAGGTCTCCCAATGAGCAGTTCTTC. It yields the protein CSAISVRSPNEQFF.

This clonotype came up a few times. The chain links TRBV7-3 to TRBJ2-7; 10 nucleotides line up with TRBD1. Germline CDR1 SGHTA, CDR2 FQGTGA. The CDR3 runs to 15 residues. J lost 3 bases, V lost 0 bases, and 2 bases had no gene match. DNA of the CDR3: TGTGCCAGCAGCTTAACGGGACAGGGGAGCTACGAGCAGTACTTC. Encoded protein: CASSLTGQGSYEQYF. Looking up the rest from reference TRBV7-3 and TRBJ2-7 gives the full variable domain: GAGVSQTPSNKVTEKGKYVELRCDPISGHTALYWYRQSLGQGPEFLIYFQGTGAADDSGLPNDRFFAVRPEGSVSTLKIQRTERGDSAVYLCASSLTGQGSYEQYFGPGTRLTVT.

In DNA form, the CDR3 reads TGCGCCAGCAGCTTGGGTCCTAGCGGGGGTGTATCCTACGAGCAGTACTTC. It codes for CASSLGPSGGVSYEQYF. The chain joins TRBV5-1 to TRBJ2-7; TRBD2 matches 10 bases. The CDR3 spans 17 residues. Germline CDR1 SGHRS, CDR2 YFSETQ. V gave up 0 bases and J gave up 1 base; unmatched junction bases: 7.

This clonotype has a handful of counts. The chain uses TRBV4-1 and TRBJ2-7; 11 bases agree with TRBD1. Germline lookup yields CDR1 MGHRA and CDR2 YSYEKL. The CDR3 is 18 amino acids. Losses at the gene ends were 4 bases for V and 4 bases for J; bases not matched to a gene: 15. CDR3 residues: CASSPLRSWDRGRYEQYF. DNA for the CDR3: TGCGCCAGCAGCCCCCTTCGTTCCTGGGACAGGGGGAGATACGAGCAGTACTTC.

The chain's CDR3 is CASRTSRVGNEQFF. CDR3 nucleotide sequence: TGTGCCAGCAGAACTAGTAGGGTGGGGAATGAGCAGTTCTTC. J is TRBJ2-1 and V is TRBV2; possibly TRBD2 for D (5 bases). There are 14 residues in the CDR3. The V gene lost 6 bases and the J gene lost 7 bases, with 16 bases spanning the gap. Per germline, CDR1 SNHLY and CDR2 FYNNEI.

This clonotype appeared a few times. The chain links TRBV12-3 or TRBV12-4 to TRBJ2-3; D is perhaps TRBD1 (5 bases). V lost 5 bases, J lost 1 base, and 10 bases lay in between. The CDR3 extends over 14 amino acids. The CDR3 bases are TGTGCCAGCAGTCCCCAAGGGGGCACAGATACGCAGTATTTT. Translation: CASSPQGGTDTQYF.

This rearrangement joins TRBV2 to TRBJ2-5, with D possibly being TRBD1 (6 bases). The germline CDR1 and CDR2 sequences are SNHLY and FYNNEI. The CDR3 is made up of 16 amino acids. Trimming pared 5 bases from V and 3 bases from J, leaving 19 bases between. In DNA form, the CDR3 reads TGTGCCAGCAGTCTCGTTATTTTACAGGGTAAAGAGACCCAGTACTTC. Translated, it gives CASSLVILQGKETQYF.

The chain recombines TRBV6-5 with TRBJ2-2; 7 positions match TRBD1. CDR1 is MNHEY, CDR2 SVGAGI, per germline. CDR3 size: 17 residues. Germline trimming cut 1 base from V and 4 bases from J; bases unmatched to any gene: 9. In DNA form, the CDR3 reads TGTGCCAGCAGTTACTTTCCCGGGACAGTAGTCACCGGGGAGCTGTTTTTT. It is translated as CASSYFPGTVVTGELFF.

V is TRBV4-2 and J is TRBJ1-1; the D is unclear. The CDR3 spans 16 residues. V was trimmed by 1 base and J by 0 bases, leaving 12 bases between them. Germline lookup yields CDR1 LGHNA and CDR2 YNFKEQ. The CDR3 protein is CASSQGRGKMNTEAFF. CDR3 DNA: TGTGCCAGCAGCCAAGGACGGGGAAAGATGAACACTGAAGCTTTCTTT.

The V gene is TRBV11-2, the J gene TRBJ2-1, with 12 bases matching TRBD2. CDR1 is SGHAT and CDR2 is FQNNGV in the germline V gene. CDR3 length: 16 residues. Trimming removed 0 bases from V and 8 bases from J; junction bases left unmatched: 5. The CDR3 is CASSLELAGGPDEQFF. CDR3 DNA sequence: TGTGCCAGCAGCTTAGAGCTAGCGGGGGGGCCCGATGAGCAGTTCTTC.

This clonotype was seen a handful of times. The V and J genes are TRBV2 and TRBJ2-1; no firm D call. V lost 7 bases and J 1 base, leaving 11 bases between the germline ends. The CDR3 extends over 14 amino acids. The V gene's germline CDR1 is SNHLY and CDR2 FYNNEI. The CDR3 nucleotides read TGTGCCAGCACCCCTCCCCTGTCCTACAATGAGCAGTTCTTC. It specifies CASTPPLSYNEQFF.

This sequence joins TRBV6-9 and TRBJ2-1; D may correspond to TRBD1 or TRBD2 (5 bases each). CDR1 and CDR2 from the germline V gene are MNHGY and SVAAGI. V was cut by 2 bases and J by 0 bases, with 8 bases left in between. CDR3 length: 15 residues. CDR3 DNA: TGTGCCAGCAGTTATAAGGGGAGCTCCTACAATGAGCAGTTCTTC. Its protein is CASSYKGSSYNEQFF.

This clonotype was seen many times. The V and J genes are TRBV6-5 and TRBJ2-7; 9 nucleotides line up with TRBD1. There are 14 residues in the CDR3. The V gene end was trimmed by 2 bases and the J gene end by 6 bases; junction bases not matched to a gene: 5. From germline, CDR1 is MNHEY and CDR2 SVGAGI. CDR3 DNA sequence: TGTGCCAGCAGTTACGGTACAGGGGGCAGCGAGCAGTACTTC. Its protein is CASSYGTGGSEQYF.